One and the same sample provided the 20 T cell receptor beta chains below, sequenced in a study of cytomegalovirus exposure and HLA in healthy donors. Only in-frame clones appear in the TCRdb table, and some are missing; sequencing was by immunoSEQ multiplex PCR. Among 68,000 or so clones listed, over 80% were seen once. Input material: PBMCs. These receptors were taken from a young man in good health and CMV-seronegative.

The V call is TRBV28, the J call TRBJ1-3; 8 bases align to TRBD1. The CDR3 covers 16 residues. Trimming took 3 bases from V and 0 from J; bases not matched to a gene: 4. The germline gives CDR1 MDHEN, CDR2 SYDVKM. CDR3 region: CASSFQTGVSGNTIYF. The CDR3 DNA is TGTGCCAGCAGTTTTCAGACAGGGGTCTCTGGAAACACCATATATTTT.

The CDR3 DNA reads as TGTGCCAGTAGCCTCGACCATTTGACACCGGGATCCACAGATACGCAGTATTTT. This sequence encodes CASSLDHLTPGSTDTQYF. The chain has TRBV19 and TRBJ2-3, with D perhaps matching TRBD2 (5 bases). V was pared by 6 bases and J by 2 bases, with 24 bases between. The length of the CDR3 is 18 residues. The germline V gene encodes CDR1 LNHDA and CDR2 SQIVND (reference sequence).

This chain links TRBV6-9 with TRBJ1-1, with 7 bases lining up with TRBD1. The CDR3 covers 16 residues. The V and J ends lost 3 bases and 6 bases, in that order; junction bases with no gene match: 13. Germline V gene data show CDR1 as MNHGY and CDR2 as SVAAGI. In DNA form, the CDR3 reads TGTGCCAGCAGTTACCCCCGACAGGGAGGTCACTCTGAAGCTTTCTTT. Protein product: CASSYPRQGGHSEAFF.

The genes are TRBV7-9 and TRBJ2-2; a weak D match, TRBD1 (6 bases). Germline V gene lookup returns CDR1 SEHNR and CDR2 FQNEAQ (reference sequence). CDR3 size: 17 residues. Deletions cut 0 bases from V and 2 bases from J, with 13 bases between. The CDR3, as DNA: TGTGCCAGCAGCTTAGCTCCGGGACACTCTAACACCGGGGAGCTGTTTTTT. The encoded protein is CASSLAPGHSNTGELFF.

CDR3 residues: CASSGLVLARGELFF. The DNA for the CDR3 is TGTGCCAGCAGCGGGCTGGTACTAGCGAGGGGGGAGCTGTTTTTT. The chain joins TRBV5-4 to TRBJ2-2; 7 bases map to TRBD2. The CDR3 runs to 15 residues. J was trimmed by 8 bases and V by 4 bases; bases with no gene match: 11. CDR1 and CDR2 from the germline V gene are SGHNT and YYREEE (reference sequence).

DNA of the CDR3: TGTGCCAGCAGTCGTATTACAGGAGAAGAGACCCAGTACTTC. This gives the protein CASSRITGEETQYF. The chain has TRBV6-5 and TRBJ2-5, with a possible D match to TRBD1 (5 bases). V was cut by 5 bases and J by 3 bases, with 13 bases left in between. Germline V gene data show CDR1 as MNHEY and CDR2 as SVGAGI. The CDR3 spans 14 residues.

CDR3 sequence: CASSSGDWGFRTQYF. The CDR3 DNA sequence: TGTGCCAGCAGTTCGGGGGACTGGGGGTTTAGGACCCAGTACTTC. The chain employs TRBV28 and TRBJ2-5, with D possibly being TRBD2 (6 bases). This CDR3 spans 15 amino acids. V gave up 4 bases and J gave up 7 bases, with 19 bases separating them. The V gene's germline CDR1 is MDHEN and CDR2 SYDVKM.

V is TRBV29-1 and J is TRBJ2-7, with TRBD2 matching over 8 bases. Germline-derived CDR1 and CDR2 are SQVTM and ANQGSEA. The CDR3 covers 15 residues. J lost 0 bases, V lost 7 bases, and 11 bases had no gene match. The DNA for the CDR3 is TGCAGCGCCCGGTTGCGCCGGGAGGGCTCCTACGAGCAGTACTTC. This gives the protein CSARLRREGSYEQYF.

This clone is a singleton in its sample. DNA for the CDR3: TGTGCCAGCAGCCTCCCGGGCGCGGGAGCCTACGAGCAGTACTTC. Translated, it gives CASSLPGAGAYEQYF. The V and J genes are TRBV6-5 and TRBJ2-7, with TRBD2 matching 7 bases. The CDR3 is made up of 15 amino acids. Per the germline V gene, CDR1 is MNHEY and CDR2 is SVGAGI. V was pared by 6 bases and J by 2 bases, with 10 bases of the junction left unmatched.

The genes are TRBV7-9 and TRBJ2-2; possible D gene TRBD2, 7 bases. CDR3 length: 15 residues. Trimming removed 1 base at V and 4 bases at J, with 10 bases between. The germline CDR1 and CDR2 sequences are SEHNR and FQNEAQ (reference sequence). The CDR3 region is CASSLGGGSTGELFF. The CDR3 coding sequence is TGTGCCAGCAGCTTAGGCGGGGGCTCCACCGGGGAGCTGTTTTTT.

The V gene is TRBV7-2, the J gene TRBJ2-5, with TRBD2 identical over 9 bases. Trimming cost V 6 bases and J 3 bases; bases outside gene matches: 5. Germline V lookup: CDR1 SGHTA, CDR2 FQGNSA. This CDR3 is 14 amino acids long. CDR3 sequence: CASSTSGLEETQYF. The CDR3 DNA follows: TGTGCCAGCAGTACTAGCGGGTTGGAAGAGACCCAGTACTTC.

This rearrangement joins TRBV29-1 to TRBJ2-3; 8 bases are a match to TRBD2. Germline V lookup: CDR1 SQVTM, CDR2 ANQGSEA. The trim removed 3 bases at V and 5 bases at J, leaving 7 bases unmatched. The CDR3 is 14 residues long. The CDR3 DNA reads TGCAGCGTTGAGGTAGCGGGATGGGTAGATACGCAGTATTTT. Its translation: CSVEVAGWVDTQYF.

The chain has TRBV7-9 and TRBJ1-2, with TRBD1 identical over 7 bases. The V gene's germline CDR1 is SEHNR and CDR2 FQNEAQ (reference sequence). V was pared by 1 base and J by 9 bases, with 2 bases of the junction left unmatched. The length of the CDR3 is 12 residues. CDR3 nucleotide sequence: TGTGCCAGCAGCTTAGAACAGGGGAGCTACACCTTC. Protein product: CASSLEQGSYTF.

CDR3 sequence (DNA): TGTGCCAGCAGCCTACAGAGCCCTAACGACGAGCAGTACTTC. It encodes CASSLQSPNDEQYF. V usage is TRBV5-6 and J usage is TRBJ2-7; no definite D call. The V and J ends lost 4 bases and 5 bases respectively, with 16 bases between them. There are 14 residues in the CDR3. Germline loops: CDR1 SGHDT, CDR2 YYEEEE.

This clone was detected a few times. The CDR3 sequence: CASSLPRLAGLWAGELFF. The CDR3 DNA reads TGTGCCAGCAGCTTACCAAGACTAGCGGGACTCTGGGCCGGGGAGCTGTTTTTT. The chain has TRBV7-9 and TRBJ2-2, with 11 bases fitting TRBD2. This CDR3 has 18 residues. The V and J ends lost 2 bases and 6 bases, in that order; junction bases with no gene match: 11. Per germline, CDR1 SEHNR and CDR2 FQNEAQ (reference sequence).

The chain couples TRBV5-4 to TRBJ2-2; possibly TRBD1 for D (6 bases). The V and J ends lost 3 bases and 3 bases respectively, with 15 bases between them. The CDR3 is made up of 16 amino acids. CDR1 is SGHNT and CDR2 is YYREEE in the germline V gene (reference sequence). Here the CDR3 DNA reads TGTGCCAGCAGCTCCGAAGGGGGAGCGCACACCGGGGAGCTGTTTTTT. Amino acids: CASSSEGGAHTGELFF.

The rearrangement links TRBV29-1 to TRBJ2-2, with a tentative D call TRBD2 (5 bases). This CDR3 spans 15 amino acids. V was pared by 7 bases and J by 5 bases, with 20 bases between. CDR1 is SQVTM and CDR2 is ANQGSEA in the germline V gene. The CDR3 DNA follows: TGCAGCGCCGCGGCGGGTTGGGGTATGACCGGGGAGCTGTTTTTT. Amino acid sequence: CSAAAGWGMTGELFF.

V gene TRBV28 combines with J gene TRBJ1-5, with 7 bases that match TRBD1. Germline lookup yields CDR1 MDHEN and CDR2 SYDVKM. CDR3 length: 16 amino acids. The V gene end was trimmed by 3 bases and the J gene end by 1 base; junction bases not matched to a gene: 6. The CDR3 is CASSLRGQASNQPQHF. CDR3 DNA: TGTGCCAGCAGTTTGAGAGGACAGGCGAGCAATCAGCCCCAGCATTTT.

A single count supports this clone. This chain joins TRBV7-2 and TRBJ2-3; perhaps TRBD2 as D (6 bases). CDR1 and CDR2 from the germline V gene are SGHTA and FQGNSA. This CDR3 region has 14 residues. V lost 2 bases, J lost 9 bases, and 15 bases lay in between. CDR3 in DNA: TGTGCCAGCAGCTTATCGGGAGAGGCAACGACGCAGTATTTT. The encoded protein is CASSLSGEATTQYF.

This chain joins TRBV11-2 and TRBJ2-1; TRBD2 is a possible D gene (5 bases). V was cut by 7 bases and J by 9 bases, with 22 bases left in between. The germline V gene encodes CDR1 SGHAT and CDR2 FQNNGV. This CDR3 has 15 amino acids. CDR3 amino acids: CASTQPRVVAGEQFF. The CDR3 DNA sequence: TGTGCCAGCACTCAGCCGCGGGTGGTTGCGGGTGAGCAGTTCTTC.